This T cell receptor beta chain derives from a study of shared clonotypes between healthy human individuals. Study overall: There were three CD4 naive, three CD4 memory, two CD8 naive and one CD8 memory plates per donor.

The study's findings and limits: Donor clonotype sharing was expected to depend on sequencing depth. Researchers found naive subsets generally carried larger estimated richness than memory subsets.

Donors had no recently reported acute infections or vaccinations and were HIV-negative. As for this clone: Antigen specificity is unknown. The sample contains more than one DNA sequence encoding this CDR3.

This table comes from immunoSEQ multiplex PCR, and its TCRdb copy is limited to in-frame clones, with some not included. The table records more than 2,000,000 clones, just over 90% of them present only once. The sequenced material came from naive CD4+ T cells from PBMCs. The subset is: CD45RA+ positively selected. The source is a man aged 18-30 years in good health. Some clones in this sample may be carry-over from other donors' samples.

The DNA for the CDR3 is TGTGCCAGCGGGAGCTCTGGAAACACCATATATTTT. Protein: CASGSSGNTIYF. The V and J genes are TRBV6-6 and TRBJ1-3; D is uncertain. Looked up from germline, CDR1 is MNHNY and CDR2 is SVGAGI (reference sequence). The V gene lost 8 bases and the J gene lost 0 bases, with 5 bases spanning the gap. This CDR3 is 12 amino acids long.